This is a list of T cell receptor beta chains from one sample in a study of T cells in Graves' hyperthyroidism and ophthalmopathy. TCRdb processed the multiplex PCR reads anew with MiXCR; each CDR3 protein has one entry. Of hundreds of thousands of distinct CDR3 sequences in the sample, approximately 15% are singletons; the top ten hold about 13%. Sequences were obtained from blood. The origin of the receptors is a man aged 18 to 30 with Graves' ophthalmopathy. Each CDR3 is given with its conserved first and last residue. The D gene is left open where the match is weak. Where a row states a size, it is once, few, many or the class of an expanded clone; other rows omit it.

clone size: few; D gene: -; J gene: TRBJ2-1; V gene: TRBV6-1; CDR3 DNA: -; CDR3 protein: CASSTSLSSYNEQFF
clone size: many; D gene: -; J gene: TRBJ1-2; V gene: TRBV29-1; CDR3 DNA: TGCAGCGTTGAGGGAGGGACCTATGGCTACACCTTC; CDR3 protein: CSVEGGTYGYTF
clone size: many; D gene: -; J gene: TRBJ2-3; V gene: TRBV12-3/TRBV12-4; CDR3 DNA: TGTGCCAGCAGTTTATGGGGGGCGGCAGATACGCAGTATTTT; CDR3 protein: CASSLWGAADTQYF
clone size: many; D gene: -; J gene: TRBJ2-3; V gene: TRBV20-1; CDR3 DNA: TGCAGTGCTAAAAGACAGCTTCCGGGCACAGATACGCAGTATTTT; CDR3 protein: CSAKRQLPGTDTQYF
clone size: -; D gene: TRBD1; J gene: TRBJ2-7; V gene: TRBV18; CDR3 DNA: TGTGCCAGCTCACCAAGCCAGGGGGATCACGAGCAGTACTTC; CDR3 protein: CASSPSQGDHEQYF
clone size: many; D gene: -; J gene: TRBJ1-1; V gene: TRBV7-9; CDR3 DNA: TGTGCCAGCAGCCTACAACAGGGAATTCAAGCTTTCTTT; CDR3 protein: CASSLQQGIQAFF
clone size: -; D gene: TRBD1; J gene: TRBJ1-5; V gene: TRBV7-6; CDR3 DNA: TGTGCCAGCAGCTCCGGGACAGGGATGGATCAGCCCCAGCATTTT; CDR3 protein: CASSSGTGMDQPQHF
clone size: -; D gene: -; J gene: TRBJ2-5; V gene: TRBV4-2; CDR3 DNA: TGTGCCAGCAGCCAAGAGCAAGTACGGGAGACCCAGTACTTC; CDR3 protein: CASSQEQVRETQYF
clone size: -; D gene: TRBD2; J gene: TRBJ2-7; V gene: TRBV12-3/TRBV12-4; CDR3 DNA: TGTGCCAGCAGTTTGTACGGCGGGGGGGCGGGGGTGCCCTACGAGCAGTACTTC; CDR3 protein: CASSLYGGGAGVPYEQYF
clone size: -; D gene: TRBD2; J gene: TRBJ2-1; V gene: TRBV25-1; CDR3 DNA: TGTGCCAGCAGTGAACAGGGACTAGCGGGAGCCAGGGAGCAGTTCTTC; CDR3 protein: CASSEQGLAGAREQFF
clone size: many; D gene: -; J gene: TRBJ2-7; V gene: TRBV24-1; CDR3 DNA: TGTGCCACCAGTGGTAGTTCCTACGAGCAGTACTTC; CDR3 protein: CATSGSSYEQYF
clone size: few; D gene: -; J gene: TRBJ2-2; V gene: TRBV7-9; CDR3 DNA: TGTGCCAGCAGTCCGGGGGAGCTGTTTTTT; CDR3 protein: CASSPGELFF
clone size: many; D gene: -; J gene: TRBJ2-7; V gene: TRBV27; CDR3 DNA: TGTGCCACCAAGACGGCAGGAGTAACCTACGAGCAGTACTTC; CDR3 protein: CATKTAGVTYEQYF
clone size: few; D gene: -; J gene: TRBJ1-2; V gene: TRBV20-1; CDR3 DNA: TGCAGTGCTAGACTACAGGGCTCAACTAACTATGGCTACACCTTC; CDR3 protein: CSARLQGSTNYGYTF
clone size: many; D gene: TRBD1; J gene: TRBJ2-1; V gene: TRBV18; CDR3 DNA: TGTGCCAGCTCACCACGCCCCCCGGGACAGGGCAGTGAGCAGTTCTTC; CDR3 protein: CASSPRPPGQGSEQFF
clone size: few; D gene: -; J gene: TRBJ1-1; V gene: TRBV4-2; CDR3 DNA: TGTGCCAGCAGCTCGACAGACGGGAACACTGAAGCTTTCTTT; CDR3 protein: CASSSTDGNTEAFF
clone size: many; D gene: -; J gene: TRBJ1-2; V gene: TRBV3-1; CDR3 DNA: TGTGCCAGCAGGGGCACGGACAGATCTATGGGCTACACCTTC; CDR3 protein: CASRGTDRSMGYTF
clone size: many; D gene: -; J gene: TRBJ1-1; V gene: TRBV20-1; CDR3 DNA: TGCAGTGCTAGGGTTTGGACTGAAGCTTTCTTT; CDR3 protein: CSARVWTEAFF
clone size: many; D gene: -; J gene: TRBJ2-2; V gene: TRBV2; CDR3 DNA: TGTGCCAGCTCGAAGGACACCGGGGAGCTGTTTTTT; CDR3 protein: CASSKDTGELFF
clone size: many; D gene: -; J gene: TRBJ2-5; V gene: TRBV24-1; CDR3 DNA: TGTGCCACCAGTGCCCCTTGGGACCAAGAGACCCAGTACTTC; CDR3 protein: CATSAPWDQETQYF
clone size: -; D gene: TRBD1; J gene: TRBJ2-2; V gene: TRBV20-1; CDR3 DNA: TGCGGGGGACAGGGGGGAAAGAACACCGGGGAGCTGTTTTTT; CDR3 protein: CGGQGGKNTGELFF
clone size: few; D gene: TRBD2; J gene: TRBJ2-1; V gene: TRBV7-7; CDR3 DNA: TGTGCTAGCAGCCCCCTCGGGAGGACCTCATACAATGAGCAGTTCTTC; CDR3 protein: CASSPLGRTSYNEQFF